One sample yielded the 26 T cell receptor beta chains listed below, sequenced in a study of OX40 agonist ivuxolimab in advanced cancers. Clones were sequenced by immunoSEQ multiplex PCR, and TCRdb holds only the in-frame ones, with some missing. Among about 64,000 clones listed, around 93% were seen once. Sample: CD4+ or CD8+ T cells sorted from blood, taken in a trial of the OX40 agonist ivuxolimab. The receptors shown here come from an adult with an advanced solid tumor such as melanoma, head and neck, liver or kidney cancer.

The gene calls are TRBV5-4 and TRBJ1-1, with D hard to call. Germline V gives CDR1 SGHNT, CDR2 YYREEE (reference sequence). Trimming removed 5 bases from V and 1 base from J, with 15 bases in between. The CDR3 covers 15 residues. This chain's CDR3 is CASRAGWQQNTEAFF. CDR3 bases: TGTGCCAGCAGGGCCGGGTGGCAGCAGAACACTGAAGCTTTCTTT.

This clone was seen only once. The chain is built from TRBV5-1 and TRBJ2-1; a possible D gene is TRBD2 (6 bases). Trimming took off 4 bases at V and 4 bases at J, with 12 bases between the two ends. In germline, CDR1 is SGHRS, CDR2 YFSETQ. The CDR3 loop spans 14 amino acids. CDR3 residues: CASSPGLSYNEQFF. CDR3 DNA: TGCGCCAGCAGCCCGGGACTGTCTTACAATGAGCAGTTCTTC.

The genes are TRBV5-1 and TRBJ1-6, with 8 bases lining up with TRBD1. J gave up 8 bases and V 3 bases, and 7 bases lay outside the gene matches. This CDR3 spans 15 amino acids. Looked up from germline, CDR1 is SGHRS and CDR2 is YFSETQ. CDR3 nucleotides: TGCGCCAGCAGCTGGGGACAGGCTGGGGATTCACCCCTCCACTTT. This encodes CASSWGQAGDSPLHF.

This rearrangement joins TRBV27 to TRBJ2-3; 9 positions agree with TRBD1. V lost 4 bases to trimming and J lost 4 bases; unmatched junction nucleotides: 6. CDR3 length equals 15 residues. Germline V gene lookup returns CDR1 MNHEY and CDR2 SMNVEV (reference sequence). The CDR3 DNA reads TGTGCCAGCAGTTACAGGGGGCGAGTAGCAGATACGCAGTATTTT. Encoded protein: CASSYRGRVADTQYF.

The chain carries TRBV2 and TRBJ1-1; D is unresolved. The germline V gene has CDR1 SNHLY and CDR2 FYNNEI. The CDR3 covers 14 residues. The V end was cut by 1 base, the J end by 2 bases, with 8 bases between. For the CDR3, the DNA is TGTGCCAGCAGTGAAGGGGAGGGAAACACTGAAGCTTTCTTT. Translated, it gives CASSEGEGNTEAFF.

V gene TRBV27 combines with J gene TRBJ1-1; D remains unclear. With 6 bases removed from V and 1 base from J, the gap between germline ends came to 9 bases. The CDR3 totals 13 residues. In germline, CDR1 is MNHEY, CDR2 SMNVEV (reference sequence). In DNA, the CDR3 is TGTGCCAGCAGATCCAAACCGAACACTGAAGCTTTCTTT. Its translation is CASRSKPNTEAFF.

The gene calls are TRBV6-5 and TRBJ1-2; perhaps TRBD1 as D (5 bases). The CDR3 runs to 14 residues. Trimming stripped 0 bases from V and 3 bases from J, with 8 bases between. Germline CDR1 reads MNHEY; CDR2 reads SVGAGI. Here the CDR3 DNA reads TGTGCCAGCAGTTACTCGAGGACACACTATGGCTACACCTTC. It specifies CASSYSRTHYGYTF.

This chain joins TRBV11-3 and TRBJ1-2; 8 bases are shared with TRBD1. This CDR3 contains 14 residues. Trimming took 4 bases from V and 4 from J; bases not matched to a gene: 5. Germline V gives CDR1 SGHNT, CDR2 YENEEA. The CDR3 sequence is CASSSTDRGYGYTF. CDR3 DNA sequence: TGTGCCAGCAGCTCCACAGACAGGGGCTATGGCTACACCTTC.

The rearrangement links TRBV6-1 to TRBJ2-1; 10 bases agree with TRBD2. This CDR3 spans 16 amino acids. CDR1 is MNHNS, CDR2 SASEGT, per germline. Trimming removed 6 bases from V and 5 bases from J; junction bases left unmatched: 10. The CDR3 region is CASSEWGLAKNNEQFF. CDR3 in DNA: TGTGCCAGCAGCGAATGGGGACTAGCGAAAAACAATGAGCAGTTCTTC.

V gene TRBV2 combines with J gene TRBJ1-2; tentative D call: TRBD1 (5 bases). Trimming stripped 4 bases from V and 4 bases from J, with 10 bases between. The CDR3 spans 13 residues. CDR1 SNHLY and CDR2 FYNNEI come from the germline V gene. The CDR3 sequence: CASSGQGRYGYTF. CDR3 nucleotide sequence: TGTGCCAGCAGTGGCCAGGGACGCTATGGCTACACCTTC.

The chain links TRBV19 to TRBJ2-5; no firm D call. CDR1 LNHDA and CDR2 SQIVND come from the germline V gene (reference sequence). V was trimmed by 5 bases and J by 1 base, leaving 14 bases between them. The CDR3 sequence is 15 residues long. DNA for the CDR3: TGTGCCAGTAGTGCGGACCCCCAGCGCCAAGAGACCCAGTACTTC. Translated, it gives CASSADPQRQETQYF.

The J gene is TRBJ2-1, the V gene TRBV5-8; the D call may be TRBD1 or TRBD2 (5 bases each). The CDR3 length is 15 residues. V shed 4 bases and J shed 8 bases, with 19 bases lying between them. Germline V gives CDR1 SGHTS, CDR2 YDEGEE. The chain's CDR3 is CASSPRQRTSHEQFF. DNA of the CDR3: TGTGCCAGCAGCCCCCGACAGCGGACGTCACATGAGCAGTTCTTC.

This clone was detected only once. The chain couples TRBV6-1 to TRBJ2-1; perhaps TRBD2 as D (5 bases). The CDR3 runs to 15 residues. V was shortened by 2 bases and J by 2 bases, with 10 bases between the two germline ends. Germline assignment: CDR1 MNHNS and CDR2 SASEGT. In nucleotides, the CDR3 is TGTGCCAGCAGTGAACCCCCCGGGGCCTACAATGAGCAGTTCTTC. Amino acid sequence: CASSEPPGAYNEQFF.

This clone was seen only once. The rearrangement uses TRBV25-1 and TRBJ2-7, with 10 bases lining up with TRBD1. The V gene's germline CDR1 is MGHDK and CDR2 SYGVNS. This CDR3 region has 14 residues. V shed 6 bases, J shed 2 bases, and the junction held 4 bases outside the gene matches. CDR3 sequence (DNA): TGTGCCAGCAGCGCCGGGACAGGGGCCTACGAGCAGTACTTC. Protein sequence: CASSAGTGAYEQYF.

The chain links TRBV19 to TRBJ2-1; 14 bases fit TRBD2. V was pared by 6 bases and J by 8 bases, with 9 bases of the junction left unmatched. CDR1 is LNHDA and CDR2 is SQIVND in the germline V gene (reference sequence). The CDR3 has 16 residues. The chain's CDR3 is CASSTRTSGRRDEQFF. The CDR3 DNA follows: TGTGCCAGTAGCACTAGGACTAGCGGGAGGCGCGATGAGCAGTTCTTC. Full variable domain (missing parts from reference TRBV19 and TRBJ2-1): DGGITQSPKYLFRKEGQNVTLSCEQNLNHDAMYWYRQDPGQGLRLIYYSQIVNDFQKGDIAEGYSVSREKKESFPLTVTSAQKNPTAFYLCASSTRTSGRRDEQFFGPGTRLTVL.

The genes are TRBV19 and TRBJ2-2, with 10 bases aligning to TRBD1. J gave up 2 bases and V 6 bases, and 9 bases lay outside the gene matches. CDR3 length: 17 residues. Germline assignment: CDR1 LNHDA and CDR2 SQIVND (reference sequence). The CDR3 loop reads CASSRSGTGANTGELFF. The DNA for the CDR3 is TGTGCCAGTAGCCGTTCCGGGACAGGGGCCAACACCGGGGAGCTGTTTTTT. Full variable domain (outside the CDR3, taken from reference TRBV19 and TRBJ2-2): DGGITQSPKYLFRKEGQNVTLSCEQNLNHDAMYWYRQDPGQGLRLIYYSQIVNDFQKGDIAEGYSVSREKKESFPLTVTSAQKNPTAFYLCASSRSGTGANTGELFFGEGSRLTVL.

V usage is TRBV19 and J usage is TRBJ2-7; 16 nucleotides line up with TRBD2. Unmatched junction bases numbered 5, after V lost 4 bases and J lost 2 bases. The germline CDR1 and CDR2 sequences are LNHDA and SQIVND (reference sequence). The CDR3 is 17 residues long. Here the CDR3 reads CASSTGTSGRAPYEQYF. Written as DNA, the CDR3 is TGTGCCAGTAGTACCGGGACTAGCGGGAGGGCCCCCTACGAGCAGTACTTC.

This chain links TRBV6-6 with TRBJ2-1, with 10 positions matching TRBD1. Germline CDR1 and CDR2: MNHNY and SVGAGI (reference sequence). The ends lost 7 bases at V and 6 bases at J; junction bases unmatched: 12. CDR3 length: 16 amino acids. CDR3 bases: TGTGCCAGCAAAAGACCCGGGACAGGGGAATTCAATGAGCAGTTCTTC. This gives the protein CASKRPGTGEFNEQFF.

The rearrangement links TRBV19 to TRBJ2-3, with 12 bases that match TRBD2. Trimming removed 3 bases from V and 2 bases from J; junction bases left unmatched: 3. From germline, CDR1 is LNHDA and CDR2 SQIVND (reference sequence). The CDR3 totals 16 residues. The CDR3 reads CASSIGLAGTTDTQYF. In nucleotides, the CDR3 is TGTGCCAGTAGTATTGGACTAGCGGGGACCACAGATACGCAGTATTTT.

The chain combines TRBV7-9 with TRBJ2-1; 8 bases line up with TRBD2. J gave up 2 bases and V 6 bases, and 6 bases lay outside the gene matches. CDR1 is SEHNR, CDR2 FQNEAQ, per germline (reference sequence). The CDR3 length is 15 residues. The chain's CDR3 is CASSQPGLAYNEQFF. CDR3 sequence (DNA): TGTGCCAGCAGTCAGCCGGGACTAGCCTACAATGAGCAGTTCTTC.

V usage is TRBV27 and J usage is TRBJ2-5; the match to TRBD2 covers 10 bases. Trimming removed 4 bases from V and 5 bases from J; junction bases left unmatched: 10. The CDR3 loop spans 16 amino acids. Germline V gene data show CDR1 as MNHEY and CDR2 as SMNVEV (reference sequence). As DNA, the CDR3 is TGTGCCAGCAGTTGGCAGAGCGGGAGGGCCTTGGAGACCCAGTACTTC. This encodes CASSWQSGRALETQYF.

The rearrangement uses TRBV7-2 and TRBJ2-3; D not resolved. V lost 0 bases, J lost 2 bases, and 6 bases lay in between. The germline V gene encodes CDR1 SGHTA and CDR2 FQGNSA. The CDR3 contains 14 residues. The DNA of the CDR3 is TGTGCCAGCAGCTTAGCGACATCCACAGATACGCAGTATTTT. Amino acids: CASSLATSTDTQYF.

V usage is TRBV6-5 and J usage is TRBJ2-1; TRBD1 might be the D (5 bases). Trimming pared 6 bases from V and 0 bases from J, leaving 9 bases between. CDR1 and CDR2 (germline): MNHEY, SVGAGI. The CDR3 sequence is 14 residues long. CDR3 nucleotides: TGTGCCAGCAGCCCCAGGGCCTCCTACAATGAGCAGTTCTTC. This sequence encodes CASSPRASYNEQFF.

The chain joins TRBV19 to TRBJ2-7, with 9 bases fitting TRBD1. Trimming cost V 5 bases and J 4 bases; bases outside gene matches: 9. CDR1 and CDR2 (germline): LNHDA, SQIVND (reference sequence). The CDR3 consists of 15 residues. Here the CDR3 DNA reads TGTGCCAGTAGTTACCAACAGGGGGCATCATACGAGCAGTACTTC. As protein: CASSYQQGASYEQYF.

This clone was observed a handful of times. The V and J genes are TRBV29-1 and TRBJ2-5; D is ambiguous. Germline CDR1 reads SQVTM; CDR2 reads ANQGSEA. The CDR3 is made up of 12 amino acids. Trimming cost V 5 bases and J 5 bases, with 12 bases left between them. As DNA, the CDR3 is TGCAGCGTTATTGGGGTGGAGGAGACCCAGTACTTC. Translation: CSVIGVEETQYF.

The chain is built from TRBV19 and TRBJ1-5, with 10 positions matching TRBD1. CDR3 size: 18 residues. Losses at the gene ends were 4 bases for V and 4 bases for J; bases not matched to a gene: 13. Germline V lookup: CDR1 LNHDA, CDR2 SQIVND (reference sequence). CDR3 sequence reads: CASSTLGQGRTTNQPQHF. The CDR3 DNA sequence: TGTGCCAGTAGTACGTTGGGACAGGGGAGAACCACGAATCAGCCCCAGCATTTT.